A single sample gave rise to the 23 T cell receptor beta chains below, sequenced in a study of T cells expressing NK-cell markers. TCRdb reprocessed the 5' RACE reads, with one entry per CDR3 protein and no DNA. In total, the table holds 140,000 or so distinct CDR3 sequences. The sequencing sample was made of blood T cells: a sorted CD56 or NKG2C T cell subset, CD4+ or CD8+ T cells, or bulk PBMC T cells (not recorded which). The receptors stem from a man aged 18 to 29 in good health.

The J gene is TRBJ2-3, the V gene TRBV29-1; as DNA is missing, the TRBD1 call by TCRdb cannot be tested. Germline V gene data show CDR1 as SQVTM and CDR2 as ANQGSEA. This CDR3 region has 17 residues. CDR3: CSAWFPAGQGITDTQYF.

V gene TRBV12-3 or TRBV12-4 combines with J gene TRBJ2-1; TCRdb picks TRBD1, but there is no DNA to check that call. This CDR3 spans 13 amino acids. The CDR3 reads CASSLEVRDEQFF.

V usage is TRBV19 and J usage is TRBJ2-1. Germline V gene data show CDR1 as LNHDA and CDR2 as SQIVND (reference sequence). There are 13 residues in the CDR3. The CDR3 spells CASSTFGDYEQFF.

The chain has TRBV5-5 and TRBJ2-1; checking the TCRdb D call of TRBD2 is not possible without DNA. CDR3 length equals 18 residues. In germline, CDR1 is SGHKS, CDR2 YYEKEE (reference sequence). This chain's CDR3 is CASSLVSSGMSSYNEQFF.

The V call is TRBV19, the J call TRBJ2-1; no DNA is available, so the TRBD1 call from TCRdb remains unchecked. This CDR3 has 15 residues. Germline V gene lookup returns CDR1 LNHDA and CDR2 SQIVND (reference sequence). The CDR3: CASRSAAHSYNEQFF.

The chain combines TRBV30 with TRBJ2-1; the TCRdb call, TRBD2, lacks DNA for checking. The CDR3 totals 14 residues. Looked up from germline, CDR1 is GTSNPN and CDR2 is SVGIG (reference sequence). This CDR3 is CAWTVLAGYNEQFF.

This chain connects TRBV7-6 to TRBJ2-1; TCRdb names TRBD2, which stays unverified in the absence of DNA. The CDR3 spans 18 residues. The germline gives CDR1 SGHVS, CDR2 FNYEAQ. The CDR3 protein is CASSLVYGSGGTYNEQFF.

The CDR3 region is CASRTTSTEAFF. The chain is built from TRBV27 and TRBJ1-1. The CDR3 spans 12 residues. Looked up from germline, CDR1 is MNHEY and CDR2 is SMNVEV (reference sequence).

The rearrangement links TRBV13 to TRBJ2-1; TCRdb reports TRBD2, a call that lacks DNA to check it against. The CDR3 runs to 16 residues. In germline, CDR1 is PRHDT, CDR2 FYEKMQ (reference sequence). CDR3: CASSNSGLAAYNEQFF.

V and J are TRBV29-1 and TRBJ2-3. Germline CDR1 reads SQVTM; CDR2 reads ANQGSEA. CDR3 size: 15 residues. CDR3: CSVRTVFFNTDTQYF.

This sequence joins TRBV28 and TRBJ1-1; the D call from TCRdb, TRBD1, cannot be confirmed without DNA. This CDR3 has 14 amino acids. Germline V gene data show CDR1 as MDHEN and CDR2 as SYDVKM. The CDR3: CASSSLQRGAEAFF.

V gene TRBV5-1 combines with J gene TRBJ2-7; TCRdb outputs TRBD1, but without DNA this stays unchecked. Germline V lookup: CDR1 SGHRS, CDR2 YFSETQ. CDR3 length equals 14 residues. The CDR3 loop is CASSSQGREPEQYF.

This chain's CDR3 is CASSSQPGDRGKANTEAFF. This chain connects TRBV12-3 or TRBV12-4 to TRBJ1-1; TCRdb designates TRBD1, a call that cannot be tested without DNA. CDR3 length: 19 residues.

CDR3 residues: CASSESQGNEQFF. This chain uses TRBV7-9 with TRBJ2-1; TCRdb returns TRBD1, unconfirmable since there is no DNA. Germline lookup yields CDR1 SEHNR and CDR2 FQNEAQ (reference sequence). This CDR3 comprises 13 residues.

The V gene is TRBV7-9, the J gene TRBJ1-2; TCRdb calls TRBD1, which cannot be checked without DNA. Germline assignment: CDR1 SEHNR and CDR2 FQNEAQ (reference sequence). CDR3 length equals 15 residues. CDR3 sequence reads: CASSSDRPPNYGYTF.

The J gene is TRBJ2-1, the V gene TRBV5-1; the TCRdb call, TRBD2, lacks DNA for checking. Germline CDR1 SGHRS, CDR2 YFSETQ. The length of the CDR3 is 13 residues. The CDR3 here is CASSLEAPREQFF.

This CDR3 is CASRFRADYNEQFF. V and J are TRBV5-1 and TRBJ2-1. Looked up from germline, CDR1 is SGHRS and CDR2 is YFSETQ. The CDR3 has 14 residues.

The CDR3: CASSLSGPLEYF. V is TRBV7-2 and J is TRBJ2-7; TCRdb's assignment of TRBD2 cannot be checked, as there is no DNA. This CDR3 is 12 amino acids long. Germline V gene data show CDR1 as SGHTA and CDR2 as FQGNSA.

CDR3 sequence reads: CASSPPRGGPGANVLTF. V and J are TRBV18 and TRBJ2-6; lacking DNA, the TRBD2 call made by TCRdb goes unchecked. CDR1 is KGHSH and CDR2 is LQKENI in the germline V gene. The CDR3 sequence is 17 residues long.

J is TRBJ2-1 and V is TRBV7-8; the TRBD2 assignment by TCRdb is unverifiable without DNA. The CDR3 is 15 residues long. In germline, CDR1 is SGHVS, CDR2 FQNEAQ. CDR3: CASSLLLAAYNEQFF.

The genes are TRBV12-3 or TRBV12-4 and TRBJ2-3; TCRdb's D gene call, TRBD1, goes unchecked for lack of DNA. The CDR3 has 19 residues. CDR3 amino acids: CASSLFVTPGPQGTDTQYF.

The genes are TRBV3-1 and TRBJ1-1; TCRdb designates TRBD1, a call that cannot be tested without DNA. This CDR3 has 14 amino acids. Germline V gene data show CDR1 as LGHDT and CDR2 as YNNKEL (reference sequence). This CDR3 is CASAFSPQGFEAFF.

The V call is TRBV30, the J call TRBJ2-2; the TCRdb call, TRBD1, lacks DNA for checking. CDR3 length: 14 residues. Germline loops: CDR1 GTSNPN, CDR2 SVGIG (reference sequence). The CDR3 reads CAWSRGVGVGELFF.